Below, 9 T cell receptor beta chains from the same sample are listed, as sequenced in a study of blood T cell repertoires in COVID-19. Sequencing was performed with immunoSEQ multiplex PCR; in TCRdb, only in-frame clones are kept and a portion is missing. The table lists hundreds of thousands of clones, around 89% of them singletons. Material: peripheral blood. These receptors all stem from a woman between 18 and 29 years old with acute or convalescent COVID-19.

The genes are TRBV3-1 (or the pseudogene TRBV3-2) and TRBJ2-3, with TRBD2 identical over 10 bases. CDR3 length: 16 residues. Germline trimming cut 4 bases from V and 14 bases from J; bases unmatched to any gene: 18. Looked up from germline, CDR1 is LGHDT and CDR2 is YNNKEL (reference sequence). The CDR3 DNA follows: TGTGCCAGCAGCCTGCGGATAGCGGGGGGAATCAGAGACGCGTATTTT. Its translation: CASSLRIAGGIRDAYF.

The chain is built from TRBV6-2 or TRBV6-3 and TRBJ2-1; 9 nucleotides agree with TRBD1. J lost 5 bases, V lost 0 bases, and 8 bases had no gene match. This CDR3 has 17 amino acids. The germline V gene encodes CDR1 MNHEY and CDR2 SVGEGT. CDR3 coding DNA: TGTGCCAGCAGTTACTCGTTGGGACAGGGTAGGGACAATGAGCAGTTCTTC. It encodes CASSYSLGQGRDNEQFF.

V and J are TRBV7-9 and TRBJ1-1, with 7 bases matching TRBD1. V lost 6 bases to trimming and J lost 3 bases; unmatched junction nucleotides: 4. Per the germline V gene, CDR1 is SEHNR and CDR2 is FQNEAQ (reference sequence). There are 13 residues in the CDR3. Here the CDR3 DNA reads TGTGCCAGCAGTATAACAGGGGACACTGAAGCTTTCTTT. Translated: CASSITGDTEAFF.

CDR3 coding DNA: TGTGCCAGTAGTATAGGGGGACATGGGACAACAGGAAACACCATATATTTT. Its translation: CASSIGGHGTTGNTIYF. The chain has TRBV19 and TRBJ1-3; TRBD1 is a possible D gene (6 bases). CDR1 and CDR2 from the germline V gene are LNHDA and SQIVND (reference sequence). The CDR3 has 17 residues. The V end lost 1 base, the J end lost 4 bases, and 17 bases lay between the germline ends.

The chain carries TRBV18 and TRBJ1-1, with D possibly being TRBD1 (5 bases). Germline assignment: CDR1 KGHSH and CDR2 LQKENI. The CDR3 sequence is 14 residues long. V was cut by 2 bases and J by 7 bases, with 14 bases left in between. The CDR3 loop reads CASSPRRGSDEAFF. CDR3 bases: TGTGCCAGCTCACCAAGGAGGGGATCGGATGAAGCTTTCTTT.

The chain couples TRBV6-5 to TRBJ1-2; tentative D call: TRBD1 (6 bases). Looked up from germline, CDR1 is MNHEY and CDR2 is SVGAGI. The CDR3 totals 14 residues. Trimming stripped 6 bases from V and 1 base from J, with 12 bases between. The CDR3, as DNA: TGTGCCAGCAGAGGTGGACAGATTAACTATGGCTACACCTTC. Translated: CASRGGQINYGYTF.

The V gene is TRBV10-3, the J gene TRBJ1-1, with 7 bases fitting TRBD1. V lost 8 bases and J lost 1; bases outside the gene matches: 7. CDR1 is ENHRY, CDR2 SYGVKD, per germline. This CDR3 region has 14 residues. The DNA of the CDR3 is TGTGCCATCGGGACAGATATTGGGAACACTGAAGCTTTCTTT. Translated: CAIGTDIGNTEAFF.

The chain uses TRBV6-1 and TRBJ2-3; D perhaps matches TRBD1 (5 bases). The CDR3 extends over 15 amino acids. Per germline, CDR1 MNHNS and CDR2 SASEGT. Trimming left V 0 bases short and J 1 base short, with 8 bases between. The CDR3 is CASSEAPGRTDTQYF. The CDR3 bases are TGTGCCAGCAGTGAAGCCCCAGGGCGCACAGATACGCAGTATTTT.

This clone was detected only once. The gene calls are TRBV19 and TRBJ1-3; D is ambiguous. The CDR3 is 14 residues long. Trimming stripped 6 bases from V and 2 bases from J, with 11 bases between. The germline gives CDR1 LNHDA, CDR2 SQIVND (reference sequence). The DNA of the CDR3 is TGTGCCAGTAGGATCTCCGGGGCTGGAAACACCATATATTTT. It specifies CASRISGAGNTIYF.